This T cell receptor (beta chain) emerged from a study of cytomegalovirus exposure and HLA in healthy donors. Study-wide results and caveats: One variant, a missense change in DCLRE1C, was linked in a later analysis to TCR beta V- and J-gene trimming.

About this clone itself: The antigen is not known.

Researchers ran the PCR with 60 Vbeta and 13 Jbeta primers. Sequenced by immunoSEQ multiplex PCR; TCRdb stores in-frame clones only, minus some. The sample lists roughly 90,000 clones; 80% to 90% were seen once. Sequenced input: PBMCs. The TCR comes from a man aged 30 to 39 in good health and CMV-seropositive.

The DNA of the CDR3 is TGCAGCTTCTTACGGGGGAACACTGAAGCTTTCTTT. Translating gives CSFLRGNTEAFF. The chain carries TRBV29-1 and TRBJ1-1, with D hard to call. This CDR3 comprises 12 residues. The germline V gene encodes CDR1 SQVTM and CDR2 ANQGSEA. The V end was cut by 8 bases, the J end by 1 base, with 11 bases between.